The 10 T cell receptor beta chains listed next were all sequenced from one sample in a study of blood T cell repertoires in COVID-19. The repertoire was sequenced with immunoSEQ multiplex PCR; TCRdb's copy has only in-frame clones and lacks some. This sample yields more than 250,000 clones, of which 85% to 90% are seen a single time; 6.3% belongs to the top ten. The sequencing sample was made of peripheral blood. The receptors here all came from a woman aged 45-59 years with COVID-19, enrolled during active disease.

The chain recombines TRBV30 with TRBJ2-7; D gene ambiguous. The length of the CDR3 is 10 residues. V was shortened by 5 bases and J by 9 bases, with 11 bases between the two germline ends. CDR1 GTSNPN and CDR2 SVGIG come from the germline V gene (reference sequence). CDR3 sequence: CAWGSYVQYF. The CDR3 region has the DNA TGTGCCTGGGGCTCTTATGTGCAGTACTTC.

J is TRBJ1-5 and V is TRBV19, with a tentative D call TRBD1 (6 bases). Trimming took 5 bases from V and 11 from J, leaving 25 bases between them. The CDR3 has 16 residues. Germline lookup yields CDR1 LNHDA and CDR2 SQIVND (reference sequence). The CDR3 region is CASSPRGAGGLESQHF. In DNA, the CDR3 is TGTGCCAGTAGTCCCCGGGGGGCGGGAGGGTTGGAGTCCCAGCATTTT.

The CDR3 nucleotides are TGTGCCAGCAGCGCGGGACAGAATGAAAAACTGTTTTTT. Encoded protein: CASSAGQNEKLFF. This sequence joins TRBV9 and TRBJ1-4; 7 nucleotides match TRBD1. This CDR3 spans 13 amino acids. After removal of 3 bases from V and 5 bases from J, the junction contained 1 base not matched to a gene. Germline values: CDR1 SGDLS, CDR2 YYNGEE.

The CDR3 DNA sequence: TGTGCCATCAGTGTCCTAGCGGTCCCCGGGGGCAATGAGCAGTTCTTC. Its translation is CAISVLAVPGGNEQFF. The chain combines TRBV10-3 with TRBJ2-1; 7 bases agree with TRBD2. With V trimmed by 4 bases and J by 6 bases, 12 bases remained unmatched. CDR1 and CDR2 from the germline V gene are ENHRY and SYGVKD. This CDR3 has 16 residues.

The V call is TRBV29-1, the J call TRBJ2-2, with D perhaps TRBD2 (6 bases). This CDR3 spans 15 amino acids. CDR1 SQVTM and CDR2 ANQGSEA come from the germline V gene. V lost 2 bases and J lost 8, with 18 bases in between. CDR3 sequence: CSVESGRPYSGELFF. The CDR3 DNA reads TGCAGCGTTGAATCGGGGAGGCCTTACTCGGGGGAGCTGTTTTTT.

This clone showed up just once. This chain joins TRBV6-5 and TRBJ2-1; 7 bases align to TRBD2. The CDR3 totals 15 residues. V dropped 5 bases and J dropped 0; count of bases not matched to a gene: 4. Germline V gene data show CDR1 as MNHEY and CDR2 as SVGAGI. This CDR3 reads CASSPGGSSYNEQFF. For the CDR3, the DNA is TGTGCCAGCAGTCCGGGGGGAAGCTCCTACAATGAGCAGTTCTTC.

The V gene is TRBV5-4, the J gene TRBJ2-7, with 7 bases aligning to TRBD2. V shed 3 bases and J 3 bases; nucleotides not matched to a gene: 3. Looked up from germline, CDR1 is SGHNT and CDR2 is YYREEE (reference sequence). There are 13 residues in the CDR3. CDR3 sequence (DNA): TGTGCCAGCAGCTATGGACTAGACTACGAGCAGTACTTC. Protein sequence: CASSYGLDYEQYF.

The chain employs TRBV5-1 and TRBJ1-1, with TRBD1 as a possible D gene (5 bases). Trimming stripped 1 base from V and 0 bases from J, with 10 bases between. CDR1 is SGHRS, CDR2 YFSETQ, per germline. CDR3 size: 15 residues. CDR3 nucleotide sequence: TGCGCCAGCAGCTTGATGGGGGGGTTGAACACTGAAGCTTTCTTT. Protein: CASSLMGGLNTEAFF.

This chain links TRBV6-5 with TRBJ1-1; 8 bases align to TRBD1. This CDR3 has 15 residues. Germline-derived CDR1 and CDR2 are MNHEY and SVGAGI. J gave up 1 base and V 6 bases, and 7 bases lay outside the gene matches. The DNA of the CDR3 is TGTGCCAGCAGACCCGACAGGGGCGCGAACACTGAAGCTTTCTTT. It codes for CASRPDRGANTEAFF.

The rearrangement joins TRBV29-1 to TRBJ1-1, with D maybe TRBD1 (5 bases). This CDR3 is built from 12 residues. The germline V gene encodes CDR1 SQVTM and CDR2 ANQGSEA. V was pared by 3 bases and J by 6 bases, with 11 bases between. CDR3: CSVDGTVAEAFF. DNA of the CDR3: TGCAGCGTTGACGGGACTGTAGCTGAAGCTTTCTTT. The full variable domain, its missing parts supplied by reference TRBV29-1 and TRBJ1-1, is SAVISQKPSRDICQRGTSLTIQCQVDSQVTMMFWYRQQPGQSLTLIATANQGSEATYESGFVIDKFPISRPNLTFSTLTVSNMSPEDSSIYLCSVDGTVAEAFFGQGTRLTVV.